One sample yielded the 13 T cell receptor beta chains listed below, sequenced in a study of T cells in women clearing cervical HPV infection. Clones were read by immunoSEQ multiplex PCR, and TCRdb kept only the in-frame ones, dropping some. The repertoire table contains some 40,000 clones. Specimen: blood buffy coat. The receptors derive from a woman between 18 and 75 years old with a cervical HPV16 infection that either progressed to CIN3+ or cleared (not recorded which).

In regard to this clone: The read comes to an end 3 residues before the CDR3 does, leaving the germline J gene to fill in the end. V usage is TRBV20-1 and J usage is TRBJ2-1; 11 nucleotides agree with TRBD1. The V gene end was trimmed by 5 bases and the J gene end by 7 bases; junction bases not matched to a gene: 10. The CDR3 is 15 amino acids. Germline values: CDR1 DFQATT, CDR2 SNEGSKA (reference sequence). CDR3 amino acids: CSAPARDRGGNEQFF. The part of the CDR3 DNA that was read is TGCAGTGCTCCCGCCCGGGACAGGGGGGGTAATGAG.

The part of the CDR3 DNA that was read is TGTGCCAGCAGCTTAGGCACCCGACAGGGGGGGACC. Translation gives CASSLGTRQGGT. The whole CDR3 is CASSLGTRQGGTQYF. The chain links TRBV7-2 to TRBJ2-5, with TRBD1 matching over 9 bases. Read sequence stops 3 residues before the CDR3 end, and the germline J gene provides the missing end. J lost 7 bases, V lost 1 base, and 7 bases had no gene match. The CDR3 is 15 residues long. Germline CDR1 and CDR2: SGHTA and FQGNSA. Combining the CDR3 with reference TRBV7-2 and TRBJ2-5 gives the whole variable domain GAGVSQSPSNKVTEKGKDVELRCDPISGHTALYWYRQSLGQGLEFLIYFQGNSAPDKSGLPSDRFSAERTGGSVSTLTIQRTQQEDSAVYLCASSLGTRQGGTQYFGPGTRLLVL.

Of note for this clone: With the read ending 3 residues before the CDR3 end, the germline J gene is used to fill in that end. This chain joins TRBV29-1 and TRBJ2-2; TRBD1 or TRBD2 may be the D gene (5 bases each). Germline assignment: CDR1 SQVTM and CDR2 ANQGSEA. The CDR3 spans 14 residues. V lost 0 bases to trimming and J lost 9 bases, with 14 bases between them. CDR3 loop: CSVEDQRGTRELFF. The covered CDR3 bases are TGCAGCGTTGAAGACCAGAGGGGAACCCGGGAG.

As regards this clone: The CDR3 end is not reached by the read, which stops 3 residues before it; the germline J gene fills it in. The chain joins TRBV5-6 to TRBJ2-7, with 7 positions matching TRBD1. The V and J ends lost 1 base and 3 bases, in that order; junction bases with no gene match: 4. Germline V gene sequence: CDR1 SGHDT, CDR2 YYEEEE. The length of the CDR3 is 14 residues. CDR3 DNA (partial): TGTGCCAGCAGCTTGTACAGGGACAGCTACGAG. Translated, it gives CASSLYRDSYE. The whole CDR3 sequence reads CASSLYRDSYEQYF.

The covered CDR3 bases are TGTGCCAGCAGCTTACTAGCGGGCGTCCAAGAGACG. Translation gives CASSLLAGVQET. The entire CDR3 sequence reads CASSLLAGVQETQYF. This chain uses TRBV7-9 with TRBJ2-3, with 8 positions matching TRBD2. The read terminates 3 residues before the CDR3 end, so the remaining end is supplied by the germline J gene. This CDR3 is built from 15 residues. Germline V lookup: CDR1 SEHNR, CDR2 FQNEAQ (reference sequence).

The CDR3 DNA, read in part, is TGCGCCAGCAGCTGGGGGACAGGGGGCTTAGAGACC. Encoded protein: CASSWGTGGLET. The entire CDR3 protein reads CASSWGTGGLETYTF. The rearrangement joins TRBV5-1 to TRBJ1-2, with TRBD1 matching over 12 bases. With the read ending 3 residues before the CDR3 end, the germline J gene is used to fill in that end. Germline V gives CDR1 SGHRS, CDR2 YFSETQ. This CDR3 has 15 amino acids.

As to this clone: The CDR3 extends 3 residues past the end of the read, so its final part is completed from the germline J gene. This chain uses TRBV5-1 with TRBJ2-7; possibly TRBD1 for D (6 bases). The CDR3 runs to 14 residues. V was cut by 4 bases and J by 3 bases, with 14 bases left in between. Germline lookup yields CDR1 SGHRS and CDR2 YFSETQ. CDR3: CASSRATGNYEQYF. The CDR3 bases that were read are TGCGCCAGCAGCCGCGCCACAGGGAACTACGAG. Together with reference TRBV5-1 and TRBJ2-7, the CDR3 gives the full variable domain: KAGVTQTPRYLIKTRGQQVTLSCSPISGHRSVSWYQQTPGQGLQFLFEYFSETQRNKGNFPGRFSGRQFSNSRSEMNVSTLELGDSALYLCASSRATGNYEQYFGPGTRLTVT.

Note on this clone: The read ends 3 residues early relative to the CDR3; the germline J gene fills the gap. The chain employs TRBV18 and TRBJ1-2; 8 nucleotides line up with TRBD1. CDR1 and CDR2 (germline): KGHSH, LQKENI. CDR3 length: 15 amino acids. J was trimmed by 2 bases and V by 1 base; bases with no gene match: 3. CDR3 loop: CASSPLRTGNYGYTF. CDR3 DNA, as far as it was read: TGTGCCAGCTCACCACTCCGGACAGGGAACTATGGC.

The covered CDR3 bases are TGTGCCAGCAGCCAATTACTAGCAGCCGAG. Translated, it gives CASSQLLAAE. The CDR3 as a whole reads CASSQLLAAEQYF. V usage is TRBV7-2 and J usage is TRBJ2-7; perhaps TRBD2 as D (6 bases). The sequence runs out 3 residues before the end of the CDR3; the remainder is reconstructed from the germline J gene. CDR3 size: 13 residues. V gave up 5 bases and J gave up 6 bases, with 14 bases separating them. Germline V gene sequence: CDR1 SGHTA, CDR2 FQGNSA.

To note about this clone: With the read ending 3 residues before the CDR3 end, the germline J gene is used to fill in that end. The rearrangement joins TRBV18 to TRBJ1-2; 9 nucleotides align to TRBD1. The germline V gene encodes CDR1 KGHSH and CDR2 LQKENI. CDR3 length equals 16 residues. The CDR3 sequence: CASSQFPPGQGYDYTF. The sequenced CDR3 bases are TGTGCCAGCTCACAATTCCCACCGGGACAGGGCTACGAC.

The sequenced part of the CDR3 DNA is TGTGCCAGCAAAGGCCGCAGTACTAACTATGGC. Its translation is CASKGRSTNYG. From start to end, the CDR3 is CASKGRSTNYGYTF. This chain uses TRBV2 with TRBJ1-2; D is undetermined. The read terminates 3 residues ahead of where the CDR3 ends, so the germline J gene completes it. The CDR3 sequence is 14 residues long. The germline V gene encodes CDR1 SNHLY and CDR2 FYNNEI. Trimming removed 7 bases at V and 0 bases at J, with 12 bases between. The complete variable domain, with remaining parts taken from reference TRBV2 and TRBJ1-2, reads EPEVTQTPSHQVTQMGQEVILRCVPISNHLYFYWYRQILGQKVEFLVSFYNNEISEKSEIFDDQFSVERPDGSNFTLKIRSTKLEDSAMYFCASKGRSTNYGYTFGSGTRLTVV.

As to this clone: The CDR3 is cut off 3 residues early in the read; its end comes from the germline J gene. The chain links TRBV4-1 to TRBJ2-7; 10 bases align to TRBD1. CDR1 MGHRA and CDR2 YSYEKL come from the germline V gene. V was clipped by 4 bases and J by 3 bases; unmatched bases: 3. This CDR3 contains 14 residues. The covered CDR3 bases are TGCGCCAGCAGCCGGACAGGGGGAGTCTACGAG. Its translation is CASSRTGGVYE. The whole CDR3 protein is CASSRTGGVYEQYF.

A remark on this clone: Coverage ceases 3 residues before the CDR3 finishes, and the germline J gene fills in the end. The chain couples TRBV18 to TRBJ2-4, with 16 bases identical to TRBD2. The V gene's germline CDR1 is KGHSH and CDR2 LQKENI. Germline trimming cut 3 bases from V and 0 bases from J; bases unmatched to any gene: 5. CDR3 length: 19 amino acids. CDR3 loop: CASSPPGLAGGLAKNIQYF. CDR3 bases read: TGTGCCAGCTCACCGCCGGGACTAGCGGGGGGGTTAGCCAAAAACATT.